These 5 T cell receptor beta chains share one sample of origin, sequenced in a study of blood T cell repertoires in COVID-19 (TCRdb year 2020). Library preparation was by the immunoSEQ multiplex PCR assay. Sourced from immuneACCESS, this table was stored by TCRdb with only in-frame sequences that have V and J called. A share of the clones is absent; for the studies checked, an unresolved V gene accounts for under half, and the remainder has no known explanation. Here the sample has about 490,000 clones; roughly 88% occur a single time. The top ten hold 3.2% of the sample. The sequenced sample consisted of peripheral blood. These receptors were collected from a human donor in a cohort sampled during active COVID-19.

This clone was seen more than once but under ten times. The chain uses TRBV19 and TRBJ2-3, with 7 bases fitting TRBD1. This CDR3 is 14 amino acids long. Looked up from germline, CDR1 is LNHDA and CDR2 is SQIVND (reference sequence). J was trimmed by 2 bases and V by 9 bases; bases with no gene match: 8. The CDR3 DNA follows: TGTGCCAGCGTACGGGACAGATACACAGATACGCAGTATTTT. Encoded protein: CASVRDRYTDTQYF.

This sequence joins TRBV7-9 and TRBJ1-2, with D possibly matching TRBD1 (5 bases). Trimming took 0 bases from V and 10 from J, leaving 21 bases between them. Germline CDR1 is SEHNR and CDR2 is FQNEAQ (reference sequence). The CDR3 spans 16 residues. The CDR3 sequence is CASSLAWQGDSSDYTF. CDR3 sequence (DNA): TGTGCCAGCAGCTTAGCCTGGCAGGGCGATAGTTCGGACTACACCTTC.

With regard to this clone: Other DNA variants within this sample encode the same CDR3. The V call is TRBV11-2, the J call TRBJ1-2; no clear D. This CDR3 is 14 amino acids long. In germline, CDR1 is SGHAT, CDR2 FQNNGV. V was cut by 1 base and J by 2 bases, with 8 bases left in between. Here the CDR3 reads CASSLVNSNYGYTF. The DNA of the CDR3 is TGTGCCAGCAGCTTAGTCAATTCCAACTATGGCTACACCTTC. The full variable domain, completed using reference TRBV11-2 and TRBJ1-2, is EAGVAQSPRYKIIEKRQSVAFWCNPISGHATLYWYQQILGQGPKLLIQFQNNGVVDDSQLPKDRFSAERLKGVDSTLKIQPAKLEDSAVYLCASSLVNSNYGYTFGSGTRLTVV.

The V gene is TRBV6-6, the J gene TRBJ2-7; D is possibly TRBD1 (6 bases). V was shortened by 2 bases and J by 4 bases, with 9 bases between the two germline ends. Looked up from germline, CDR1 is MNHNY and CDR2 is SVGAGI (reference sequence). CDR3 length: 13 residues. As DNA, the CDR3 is TGTGCCAGCAGTTACGGACAGCAATACGAGCAGTACTTC. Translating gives CASSYGQQYEQYF.

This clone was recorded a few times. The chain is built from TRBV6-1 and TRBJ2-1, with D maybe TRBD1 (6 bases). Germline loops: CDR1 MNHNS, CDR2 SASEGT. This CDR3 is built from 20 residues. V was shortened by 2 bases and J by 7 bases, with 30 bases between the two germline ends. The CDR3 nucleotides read TGTGCCAGCAGTGAAAGAGGTCCCGGGTTGGCAGGGGCCTTAAGGAATGAGCAGTTCTTC. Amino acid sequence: CASSERGPGLAGALRNEQFF.